A single sample is the source of the 9 T cell receptor beta chains below, sequenced in a study of cytomegalovirus exposure and HLA in healthy donors. Primers included in the PCR were 60 Vbeta and 13 Jbeta primers. Assay: immunoSEQ multiplex PCR; the TCRdb copy retains only in-frame clones and omits some. The sample lists over 150,000 clones, approximately 80% seen once, with about 2.6% in the top ten. The sequenced material came from PBMCs. All receptors derive from a woman aged 35 to 49 in good health and CMV-seropositive.

V gene TRBV5-1 combines with J gene TRBJ2-5; a possible D gene is TRBD1 (6 bases). Per the germline V gene, CDR1 is SGHRS and CDR2 is YFSETQ. The germline V and J ends were trimmed by 0 bases and 5 bases, with 20 bases remaining between them. There are 17 residues in the CDR3. The CDR3 spells CASSLEGVGGRGETQYF. CDR3 DNA: TGCGCCAGCAGCTTGGAAGGAGTAGGGGGAAGAGGGGAGACCCAGTACTTC.

The V call is TRBV6-1, the J call TRBJ2-1, with 11 bases aligning to TRBD2. The V and J ends lost 6 bases and 8 bases, in that order; junction bases with no gene match: 9. The CDR3 totals 15 residues. Germline CDR1 MNHNS, CDR2 SASEGT. CDR3 amino acids: CASSQLAGESYEQFF. The CDR3 coding sequence is TGTGCCAGCAGCCAACTAGCGGGAGAAAGCTATGAGCAGTTCTTC.

The chain has TRBV4-3 and TRBJ1-6; D perhaps matches TRBD1 (5 bases). V lost 2 bases to trimming and J lost 8 bases, with 10 bases between them. CDR3 length equals 14 residues. Per the germline V gene, CDR1 is LGHNA and CDR2 is YSLEER. For the CDR3, the DNA is TGCGCCAGCAGCCAATTAATGACAGATTCACCCCTCCACTTT. Encoded protein: CASSQLMTDSPLHF.

This clone occurred once. This CDR3 is CAISGTSTQYF. The CDR3 bases are TGTGCCATCAGTGGAACTAGTACGCAGTATTTT. The chain employs TRBV10-3 and TRBJ2-3; maybe TRBD2 (5 bases). The CDR3 spans 11 residues. The V end was cut by 4 bases, the J end by 8 bases, with 7 bases between. Germline V gene lookup returns CDR1 ENHRY and CDR2 SYGVKD.

This chain uses TRBV7-8 with TRBJ2-2, with TRBD1 identical over 8 bases. From germline, CDR1 is SGHVS and CDR2 FQNEAQ. The junction had 3 bases not matched to a gene; V was cut back by 1 base and J by 2 bases. The CDR3 consists of 16 residues. In nucleotides, the CDR3 is TGTGCCAGCAGCTTAGTCGGGACAGGAAACACCGGGGAGCTGTTTTTT. This codes for CASSLVGTGNTGELFF.

The chain carries TRBV20-1 and TRBJ1-1; D call uncertain. CDR3 size: 11 residues. V lost 0 bases and J 11 bases, leaving 10 bases between the germline ends. The germline gives CDR1 DFQATT, CDR2 SNEGSKA (reference sequence). The CDR3 sequence: CSARDPVTAFF. CDR3 nucleotides: TGCAGTGCTAGAGACCCAGTAACGGCTTTCTTT.

The chain is built from TRBV7-2 and TRBJ2-1; 14 nucleotides line up with TRBD2. Germline V lookup: CDR1 SGHTA, CDR2 FQGNSA. The V gene end was trimmed by 4 bases and the J gene end by 4 bases; junction bases not matched to a gene: 6. The CDR3 runs to 17 residues. The CDR3 DNA sequence: TGTGCCAGCAGCTCGCCGACTAGCGGGGGGGGTTACAATGAGCAGTTCTTC. This translates into CASSSPTSGGGYNEQFF.

The chain uses TRBV6-6 and TRBJ2-2; 10 bases map to TRBD1. CDR1 MNHNY and CDR2 SVGAGI come from the germline V gene (reference sequence). Trimming cost V 6 bases and J 8 bases; bases outside gene matches: 3. This CDR3 comprises 13 residues. The CDR3 loop is CASRRQGAGELFF. The CDR3 DNA is TGTGCCAGCAGGAGACAGGGGGCGGGGGAGCTGTTTTTT.

J is TRBJ2-3 and V is TRBV5-1, with 9 bases that match TRBD2. CDR3 length equals 16 residues. V dropped 0 bases and J dropped 2; count of bases not matched to a gene: 4. Germline V CDR1 and CDR2: SGHRS, YFSETQ. The DNA of the CDR3 is TGCGCCAGCAGCTTGGCTGCGGGGGGGTTCACAGATACGCAGTATTTT. This encodes CASSLAAGGFTDTQYF.